This T cell receptor (beta chain) comes out of a study of T cell repertoires in cytomegalovirus infection. Overall study: Public TCR beta signatures were indicative of both CMV infection and a matching HLA type.

TCRdb re-derived calls from the reads in MiXCR, one entry per CDR3 protein. The table has 150,000 to 200,000 distinct CDR3 sequences, approximately 15% seen once. This clonotype occurred many times. Its matching antigen is unknown. Points from the study as a whole: Using cumulative public TCR beta family frequency, the authors identified those who carried CMV together with the relevant HLA. CMV-specific TCR beta clonotypes restricted by HLA-C were the ones dominating the ex vivo response.

The material sequenced was PBMCs. The clonotype comes from a human donor in good health (CMV status not recorded). Some clones in this sample may be carry-over from other donors' samples.

In DNA form, the CDR3 reads TGTGCCAGCAGTGAAGAGACAGGGGCGATACATACGCAGTATTTT. It is translated as CASSEETGAIHTQYF. The V and J genes are TRBV2 and TRBJ2-3; 8 bases are a match to TRBD1. With 1 base clipped from V and 7 bases from J, the junction kept 7 bases outside the gene matches. This CDR3 contains 15 residues. Looked up from germline, CDR1 is SNHLY and CDR2 is FYNNEI.